These T cell receptor beta chains were read from a single sample in a study of cytomegalovirus exposure and HLA in healthy donors. Method: immunoSEQ multiplex PCR; TCRdb's copy keeps in-frame clones and lacks some. This sample has about 330,000 clones, with about nine tenths found just once. The sample comprised PBMCs. These receptors were collected from a young woman in good health and CMV-seropositive. Both conserved end residues are part of each CDR3. D genes are given only for firm matches. Rows may omit the clone size; those that give it use once, few, many or a size class.

j_call clone_size d_call v_call cdr3_nt cdr3_aa
TRBJ2-7 NA NA TRBV6-5 TGTGCCACCGGGGCTCCCTCCTACGAGCAGTACTTC CATGAPSYEQYF
TRBJ2-7 NA NA TRBV7-9 TGTGCCAGCAGCTCCTCCCCTATGGGGGATGAACCCTACGAGCAGTACTTC CASSSSPMGDEPYEQYF
TRBJ2-7 once NA TRBV6-6 TGTGCCAGCAGGCCAGACCGGGAATCCTACGAGCAGTACTTC CASRPDRESYEQYF
TRBJ2-2 NA NA TRBV13 TGTGCCAGCAGCCTAGGGGTCGGGGAGCTGTTTTTT CASSLGVGELFF
TRBJ2-7 NA NA TRBV7-9 TGTGCCAGCAGCTTAGGCAGCCCCGTTGAGTACTTC CASSLGSPVEYF
TRBJ2-7 NA NA TRBV28 TGTGCCAGCAGTTCCCCGTCCGAGCAGTACTTC CASSSPSEQYF
TRBJ2-6 NA NA TRBV1 TGCACCAGCAAGCCGGGGTCCGGGGCCAACGTCCTGACTTTC CTSKPGSGANVLTF
TRBJ2-1 NA TRBD1 TRBV28 TGTGCCAGCAGTTTGAGGCGCGGGACAGGAGTTTACAATGAGCAGTTCTTC CASSLRRGTGVYNEQFF
TRBJ1-6 NA NA TRBV6-5 TGTGCCAGCAGTTACTCTCAGCAGGGACATAATTCACCCCTCCACTTT CASSYSQQGHNSPLHF
TRBJ1-5 NA TRBD1 TRBV25-1 TGTGCCAGCAGTGGAACAGGGGGCGGCCAGCCCCAGCATTTT CASSGTGGGQPQHF
TRBJ1-6 NA NA TRBV6-1 TGTGCCAGCAGTACTAACGGGAAAACAAATTCACCCCTCCACTTT CASSTNGKTNSPLHF
TRBJ2-5 NA NA TRBV28 TGTGCCAGCAGTTATTGGGTGGTGGAGGGCCGAGAGACCCAGTACTTC CASSYWVVEGRETQYF
TRBJ2-1 once NA TRBV4-1 TGCGCCAGCAGCCAAGTAAGCCCCAATGAGCAGTTCTTC CASSQVSPNEQFF
TRBJ1-3 NA NA TRBV6-1 TGTGCCAGCATCCGCACGCTGGGCAACACCATATATTTT CASIRTLGNTIYF
TRBJ2-4 NA TRBD2 TRBV5-6 TGTGCCAGCAGCTTACCGGGGGGAGCAGATAAAGCCAAAAACATTCAGTACTTC CASSLPGGADKAKNIQYF
TRBJ2-5 NA TRBD2 TRBV11-3 TGTGCCAGCAGCGTCGGGACTAAGGAGACCCAGTACTTC CASSVGTKETQYF
TRBJ2-3 NA NA TRBV15 TGTGCCACCAGCAGATTAGGGGATACGCAGTATTTT CATSRLGDTQYF
TRBJ1-1 NA NA TRBV27 TGTGCCAGCAAAATCAGGGCTGGGGCGAACACTGAAGCTTTCTTT CASKIRAGANTEAFF
TRBJ1-1 NA NA TRBV27 TGTGCCAGCAGTTTATCGCCGAACACTGAAGCTTTCTTT CASSLSPNTEAFF
TRBJ2-3 NA NA TRBV13 TGTGCCAGCAGCTTAAGTTTAGTCAGAGATACGCAGTATTTT CASSLSLVRDTQYF
TRBJ1-1 once NA TRBV5-6 TGTGCCAGCAGCCAGGGACCCACGAACACTGAAGCTTTCTTT CASSQGPTNTEAFF
TRBJ1-2 NA TRBD1 TRBV29-1 TGCAGCGTTCGTCGGACAGGGACTCGATATGGCTACACCTTC CSVRRTGTRYGYTF
TRBJ2-5 NA NA TRBV11-2 TGTGCCAGCAGCTCGAAACTCAGCTACGAGCGGTACTTC CASSSKLSYERYF
TRBJ2-2 few NA TRBV28 TGTGCCAGCAAACGGCCTAGCGCGAACACCGGGGAGCTGTTTTTT CASKRPSANTGELFF
TRBJ2-2 NA NA TRBV7-7 TGTGCCAGCAGCTTAGAGGTTACGAACACCGGGGAGCTGTTTTTT CASSLEVTNTGELFF
TRBJ2-1 NA TRBD2 TRBV4-2 TGTGCCAGCAGCCAAGAAGTAATGGGGACTAGCGGGAGGGGGAATGAGCAGTTCTTC CASSQEVMGTSGRGNEQFF
TRBJ1-4 NA NA TRBV28 TGTGCCAGCAGTCCGCCGGTGGGGGGTCTAAATGAAAAACTGTTTTTT CASSPPVGGLNEKLFF
TRBJ1-2 NA NA TRBV18 TGTGCCAGCTCGCCTGATCCCTCTCCCGGCTACACCTTC CASSPDPSPGYTF
TRBJ2-1 NA NA TRBV7-2 TGTGCCAGCAGCTTAAGGAGGGGGGACTTCAACAATGAGCAGTTCTTC CASSLRRGDFNNEQFF
TRBJ1-4 NA NA TRBV4-2 TGTGCCAGCAGCCAAGAGACGACCGCAACTAATGAAAAACTGTTTTTT CASSQETTATNEKLFF
TRBJ2-7 NA NA TRBV28 TGTGCCAGCGGCAAGCCGGACGCAAACTACGAGCAGTACTTC CASGKPDANYEQYF
TRBJ2-5 NA NA TRBV4-1 TGCGCCAGCAGCCAAGATTCGGGGTGGGAGACCCAGTACTTC CASSQDSGWETQYF
TRBJ2-7 NA TRBD1 TRBV30 TGTGCCTGGAAGGGACAGGGTGTTACCTACGAGCAGTACTTC CAWKGQGVTYEQYF
TRBJ2-7 once TRBD1 TRBV27 TGTGCCAGCAGCCGATCGGGACAGGAGCACTACGAGCAGTACTTC CASSRSGQEHYEQYF
TRBJ2-1 NA TRBD2 TRBV30 TGTGCCTGGAGTGGGGGCGGGAGGAACAATGAGCAGTTCTTC CAWSGGGRNNEQFF
TRBJ1-4 NA TRBD1 TRBV5-1 TGCGCCAGCAGCTCCGGGACAGGTTATAATGAAAAACTGTTTTTT CASSSGTGYNEKLFF
TRBJ1-1 NA TRBD1 TRBV5-6 TGTGCCAGCAGCTTATTAGTCCTAACAGGGGGCCTAAACACTGAAGCTTTCTTT CASSLLVLTGGLNTEAFF
TRBJ1-5 many NA TRBV7-2 TGTGCCAGCAGCATAAGGGGCAATCAGCCCCAGCATTTT CASSIRGNQPQHF
TRBJ2-2 NA TRBD2 TRBV29-1 TGCAGCGTTGAAGATGGGAGGGTCACCGGGGAGCTGTTTTTT CSVEDGRVTGELFF
TRBJ1-2 NA NA TRBV15 TGTGCCACCAGCAGAGATATGGGGGTCAGGGTTGGCTACACCTTC CATSRDMGVRVGYTF
TRBJ1-2 NA TRBD1 TRBV30 TGTGCCTGGTCCGGGACAGGGAGAGGTGGCTACACCTTC CAWSGTGRGGYTF